This TCR beta chain was documented in a study of human T cells and chemical hapten exposure. Study-wide background: Each patient's scalp received weekly diphenylcyclopropenone throughout the roughly 23-week study. Findings and limits, study-wide: Compared to controls, expanded TCRs made significantly more large clusters of similar CDR3s. Once DPC sensitization occurred, TCRs above 1 in 1000 frequency showed no change.

This clonotype was counted between two and nine times. Its specificity is unknown. Time point denoted: patch test 3, about 24 weeks after DPC sensitization. Treatment indicated: therapeutic diphenylcyclopropenone sensitization with weekly scalp DPC. Germline-derived CDR1 and CDR2 are SGHRS and YFSETQ. Trimming pared 3 bases from V and 7 bases from J, leaving 14 bases between. The CDR3 has 13 residues. TCRdb reprocessed the RACE reads with MiXCR, giving one entry per CDR3 protein. The data show about 82,000 distinct CDR3 sequences, 10% to 15% seen once. The sample in question was whole blood, obtained in connection with sensitization to the hapten diphenylcyclopropenone (DPC). This TCR came from a woman in her forties or fifties with alopecia areata. Some clones in this sample may be carry-over from other donors' samples. The rearrangement links TRBV5-1 to TRBJ2-7; D is unclear. CDR3 DNA: TGCGCCAGCAGCTCTTCCCCAATGGGGGAGCAGTACTTC. Its protein is CASSSSPMGEQYF.